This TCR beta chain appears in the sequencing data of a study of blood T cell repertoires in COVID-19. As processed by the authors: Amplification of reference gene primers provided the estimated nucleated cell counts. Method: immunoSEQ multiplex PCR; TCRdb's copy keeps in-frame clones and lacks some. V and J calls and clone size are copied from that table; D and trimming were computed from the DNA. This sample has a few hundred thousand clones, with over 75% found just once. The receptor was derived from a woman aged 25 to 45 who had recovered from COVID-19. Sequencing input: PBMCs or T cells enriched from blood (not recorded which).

The DNA for the CDR3 is TGTGCCAGCAGCCACCCAGGGAATAATGAAAAACTGTTTTTT. Amino acid sequence: CASSHPGNNEKLFF. The V call is TRBV3-1 (or the pseudogene TRBV3-2), the J call TRBJ1-4; TRBD1 is a possible D gene (5 bases). This CDR3 comprises 14 residues. Trimming left V 3 bases short and J 4 bases short, with 9 bases between. Looked up from germline, CDR1 is LGHDT and CDR2 is YNNKEL (reference sequence).